The next 29 T cell receptor beta chains were all read from a single sample in a study of blood T cell repertoires in COVID-19. Some clones are missing from TCRdb's copy, which holds only in-frame ones; the method was immunoSEQ multiplex PCR. The data hold roughly 500,000 clones, with 80% to 90% observed a single time. The sequenced sample consisted of peripheral blood. The receptors here all came from a human donor in a cohort sampled during active COVID-19.

This clone was detected a few times. The chain employs TRBV30 and TRBJ1-2, with 7 nucleotides matching TRBD1. Germline assignment: CDR1 GTSNPN and CDR2 SVGIG (reference sequence). V lost 0 bases and J lost 0; bases outside the gene matches: 1. CDR3 length: 14 amino acids. CDR3 protein: CAWSVGGSNYGYTF. Written as DNA, the CDR3 is TGTGCCTGGAGTGTAGGGGGCTCTAACTATGGCTACACCTTC.

The genes are TRBV18 and TRBJ1-5; D not resolved. CDR1 and CDR2 (germline): KGHSH, LQKENI. The CDR3 consists of 15 residues. Trimming took 5 bases from V and 2 from J, leaving 13 bases between them. The CDR3 coding sequence is TGTGCCAGCTCAGCGAACGCCCCGGGCAATCAGCCCCAGCATTTT. This sequence encodes CASSANAPGNQPQHF.

The V call is TRBV27, the J call TRBJ1-2; the D gene is possibly TRBD1 (6 bases). The V and J ends lost 8 bases and 7 bases respectively, with 20 bases between them. The CDR3 extends over 14 amino acids. Germline V lookup: CDR1 MNHEY, CDR2 SMNVEV (reference sequence). The CDR3 here is CASADTGQMGGYTF. In nucleotides, the CDR3 is TGTGCCAGCGCCGATACAGGACAGATGGGTGGCTACACCTTC.

This clone appeared a single time. The J gene is TRBJ2-3, the V gene TRBV19; 9 nucleotides match TRBD1. The CDR3 runs to 18 residues. Germline V gene sequence: CDR1 LNHDA, CDR2 SQIVND (reference sequence). J was trimmed by 4 bases and V by 5 bases; bases with no gene match: 16. CDR3 sequence (DNA): TGTGCCAGTAGTTTCACCCTACAGGGGGCCGGGGGGCCAGATACGCAGTATTTT. Translating gives CASSFTLQGAGGPDTQYF.

The chain carries TRBV30 and TRBJ2-7; D is uncertain. Germline lookup yields CDR1 GTSNPN and CDR2 SVGIG (reference sequence). The V gene lost 1 base and the J gene lost 3 bases, with 7 bases spanning the gap. The CDR3 is 12 amino acids. Here the CDR3 DNA reads TGTGCCTGGAGTGCCGGGTTCTACGAGCAGTACTTC. This codes for CAWSAGFYEQYF.

This rearrangement joins TRBV5-1 to TRBJ2-3, with D hard to call. V dropped 0 bases and J dropped 0 bases, with 11 bases sitting between them. The CDR3 is 16 amino acids. The germline CDR1 and CDR2 sequences are SGHRS and YFSETQ. CDR3 loop: CASSLEAIASTDTQYF. DNA of the CDR3: TGCGCCAGCAGCTTGGAGGCGATAGCTAGCACAGATACGCAGTATTTT. Combining the CDR3 with reference TRBV5-1 and TRBJ2-3 gives the whole variable domain KAGVTQTPRYLIKTRGQQVTLSCSPISGHRSVSWYQQTPGQGLQFLFEYFSETQRNKGNFPGRFSGRQFSNSRSEMNVSTLELGDSALYLCASSLEAIASTDTQYFGPGTRLTVL.

This rearrangement joins TRBV5-6 to TRBJ2-6, with a weak D call TRBD2 (6 bases). Trimming removed 2 bases from V and 4 bases from J, with 13 bases in between. The CDR3 totals 16 residues. Germline values: CDR1 SGHDT, CDR2 YYEEEE. CDR3 protein: CASSFAGFLGANVLTF. The CDR3 DNA is TGTGCCAGCAGCTTTGCGGGATTCTTGGGGGCCAACGTCCTGACTTTC.

The chain combines TRBV6-4 with TRBJ1-1; D is possibly TRBD1 (6 bases). This CDR3 spans 13 amino acids. Trimming removed 3 bases at V and 4 bases at J, with 9 bases between. From germline, CDR1 is MRHNA and CDR2 SNTAGT. CDR3 loop: CASSEDRFTEAFF. CDR3 sequence (DNA): TGTGCCAGCAGTGAGGACAGATTCACTGAAGCTTTCTTT.

V gene TRBV30 combines with J gene TRBJ2-5, with 8 nucleotides matching TRBD1. V lost 5 bases and J lost 2; bases outside the gene matches: 10. This CDR3 region has 15 residues. Germline-derived CDR1 and CDR2 are GTSNPN and SVGIG (reference sequence). CDR3 nucleotides: TGTGCCTGGGGTGGGCCGGGACAGGTACAAGAGACCCAGTACTTC. Its protein product is CAWGGPGQVQETQYF.

The chain is built from TRBV7-2 and TRBJ2-2, with D possibly being TRBD1 (5 bases). V was shortened by 3 bases and J by 1 base, with 9 bases between the two germline ends. CDR1 SGHTA and CDR2 FQGNSA come from the germline V gene. CDR3 length equals 15 residues. As DNA, the CDR3 is TGTGCCAGCAGCTTCCGACAGATGAACACCGGGGAGCTGTTTTTT. Translating it yields CASSFRQMNTGELFF.

This clone was recorded once. The rearrangement links TRBV30 to TRBJ2-2, with D possibly being TRBD2 (6 bases). The CDR3 is 13 amino acids. V lost 5 bases and J lost 3, with 10 bases in between. CDR1 is GTSNPN and CDR2 is SVGIG in the germline V gene (reference sequence). The CDR3 DNA follows: TGTGCCTGGCGTAGCGGCCACACCGGGGAGCTGTTTTTT. It yields the protein CAWRSGHTGELFF.

Notes on this clone: At one boundary the junction diverges from the germline segment, which might be a read error. The CDR3 reads CASSQETGLSEVIF. The CDR3 nucleotides read TGCGCCAGCAGCCAAGAAACGGGTTTGTCCGAGGTCATCTTT. The rearrangement joins TRBV4-3 to TRBJ1-1, with no clear D. The CDR3 is made up of 14 amino acids. CDR1 LGHNA and CDR2 YSLEER come from the germline V gene.

The table lists this clone with a count of one. The chain links TRBV7-2 to TRBJ1-1; tentatively, D is TRBD1 (5 bases). The CDR3 totals 13 residues. The V gene lost 4 bases and the J gene lost 1 base, with 7 bases spanning the gap. Germline V gene sequence: CDR1 SGHTA, CDR2 FQGNSA. Written as DNA, the CDR3 is TGTGCCAGCAGCTCCGGACAGAACACTGAAGCTTTCTTT. Amino acids: CASSSGQNTEAFF.

The gene calls are TRBV5-5 and TRBJ1-3; D ambiguous. Germline CDR1 reads SGHKS; CDR2 reads YYEKEE (reference sequence). This CDR3 region has 15 residues. V lost 3 bases and J 0 bases, leaving 10 bases between the germline ends. For the CDR3, the DNA is TGTGCCAGCAGCTCAGGTCTAAACTCTGGAAACACCATATATTTT. As protein: CASSSGLNSGNTIYF.

V usage is TRBV25-1 and J usage is TRBJ2-7; D not resolved. Germline CDR1 and CDR2: MGHDK and SYGVNS. The ends were cut back, 4 bases at V and 3 bases at J, with 4 bases in the middle. This CDR3 is 11 amino acids long. The CDR3 nucleotides are TGTGCCAGCAGTGCCCGCTACGAGCAGTACTTC. Translating gives CASSARYEQYF.

This clone was detected a few times. This sequence joins TRBV11-2 and TRBJ2-1, with 11 bases lining up with TRBD2. J gave up 5 bases and V 5 bases, and 5 bases lay outside the gene matches. Per germline, CDR1 SGHAT and CDR2 FQNNGV. This CDR3 has 15 amino acids. The CDR3 is CASSLSGRANNEQFF. In nucleotides, the CDR3 is TGTGCCAGCAGCCTTAGCGGGAGGGCTAACAATGAGCAGTTCTTC.

This clone was recorded once. The chain carries TRBV6-4 and TRBJ1-2; 7 bases fit TRBD1. Germline loops: CDR1 MRHNA, CDR2 SNTAGT. This CDR3 has 16 residues. V shed 6 bases and J 4 bases; nucleotides not matched to a gene: 14. CDR3 nucleotide sequence: TGTGCCAGCAGCCGAATGCCAGGGGGAGCGGTCTATGGCTACACCTTC. Its translation is CASSRMPGGAVYGYTF.

V usage is TRBV5-1 and J usage is TRBJ1-4; 10 bases fit TRBD1. The CDR3 is 13 residues long. CDR1 is SGHRS, CDR2 YFSETQ, per germline. V dropped 7 bases and J dropped 5; count of bases not matched to a gene: 2. CDR3 region: CASGTGDNEKLFF. The CDR3 region has the DNA TGCGCCAGCGGGACAGGGGACAATGAAAAACTGTTTTTT.

The V call is TRBV3-1 (or the pseudogene TRBV3-2), the J call TRBJ2-1; D gene unclear. This CDR3 spans 14 amino acids. CDR1 LGHDT and CDR2 YNNKEL come from the germline V gene (reference sequence). With 0 bases removed from V and 4 bases from J, the gap between germline ends came to 7 bases. The CDR3 bases are TGTGCCAGCAGCCAAGATTCTACGTACAATGAGCAGTTCTTC. Translated, it gives CASSQDSTYNEQFF.

This rearrangement joins TRBV28 to TRBJ2-1; TRBD2 matches at 8 bases. This CDR3 comprises 15 residues. V was pared by 8 bases and J by 0 bases, with 6 bases of the junction left unmatched. The V gene's germline CDR1 is MDHEN and CDR2 SYDVKM. The CDR3 spells CASSLADSSYNEQFF. CDR3 sequence (DNA): TGTGCCAGCTCACTAGCGGACAGCTCCTACAATGAGCAGTTCTTC.

V is TRBV27 and J is TRBJ2-1, with 9 bases matching TRBD2. Germline V lookup: CDR1 MNHEY, CDR2 SMNVEV (reference sequence). The CDR3 runs to 16 residues. V gave up 5 bases and J gave up 3 bases; unmatched junction bases: 8. The CDR3 DNA reads as TGTGCCAGCAGTCTTCCAGCGGGAGGATTCTACAATGAGCAGTTCTTC. Translating gives CASSLPAGGFYNEQFF.

This chain connects TRBV28 to TRBJ1-2; perhaps TRBD1 as D (6 bases). The CDR3 contains 17 residues. Germline V gene lookup returns CDR1 MDHEN and CDR2 SYDVKM. V was pared by 2 bases and J by 4 bases, with 20 bases between. As DNA, the CDR3 is TGTGCCAGCAGTTTAATCGGGTTGGGGGCCTCGTCCTATGGCTACACCTTC. Translating it yields CASSLIGLGASSYGYTF.

This chain connects TRBV6-1 to TRBJ1-6; D is possibly TRBD1 (6 bases). V was cut by 1 base and J by 7 bases, with 8 bases left in between. Germline CDR1 MNHNS, CDR2 SASEGT. The length of the CDR3 is 14 residues. The DNA of the CDR3 is TGTGCCAGCAGTGAAGTCCAGGGGAATTCACCCCTCCACTTT. It codes for CASSEVQGNSPLHF.

The chain is built from TRBV7-2 and TRBJ2-2; TRBD1 aligns across 7 bases. V dropped 5 bases and J dropped 4; count of bases not matched to a gene: 7. CDR3 length equals 15 residues. From germline, CDR1 is SGHTA and CDR2 FQGNSA. This chain's CDR3 is CASSPRGPGTGELFF. CDR3 DNA sequence: TGTGCCAGCAGCCCAAGGGGGCCTGGCACCGGGGAGCTGTTTTTT.

The V gene is TRBV15, the J gene TRBJ2-1; D is ambiguous. The germline gives CDR1 LNHNV, CDR2 YYDKDF (reference sequence). This CDR3 has 15 residues. V lost 0 bases and J 4 bases, leaving 10 bases between the germline ends. CDR3 sequence: CATSRDPGQYNEQFF. The CDR3 DNA is TGTGCCACCAGCAGAGATCCTGGGCAATACAATGAGCAGTTCTTC.

The V and J genes are TRBV7-3 and TRBJ2-3; TRBD1 aligns across 7 bases. V lost 7 bases and J lost 0; bases outside the gene matches: 4. CDR1 SGHTA and CDR2 FQGTGA come from the germline V gene. The CDR3 covers 14 residues. The CDR3 DNA is TGTGCCAGCAAAAAGGGGGCAAGCACAGATACGCAGTATTTT. It translates to CASKKGASTDTQYF.

This chain links TRBV7-2 with TRBJ1-3; D is unclear. The CDR3 covers 14 residues. Per germline, CDR1 SGHTA and CDR2 FQGNSA. V gave up 6 bases and J gave up 1 base, with 10 bases separating them. CDR3 residues: CASRPTYSGNTIYF. Written as DNA, the CDR3 is TGTGCCAGCAGGCCCACTTATTCTGGAAACACCATATATTTT.

The chain couples TRBV7-9 to TRBJ2-5, with D perhaps matching TRBD2 (6 bases). Looked up from germline, CDR1 is SEHNR and CDR2 is FQNEAQ (reference sequence). The V gene lost 3 bases and the J gene lost 5 bases, with 19 bases spanning the gap. CDR3 length: 16 residues. The CDR3 region has the DNA TGTGCCAGCAGCTTTTTCCGGGAGTCCCCCATCGAGACCCAGTACTTC. This encodes CASSFFRESPIETQYF.

V usage is TRBV6-4 and J usage is TRBJ2-3; unclear D gene. CDR1 is MRHNA, CDR2 SNTAGT, per germline. The CDR3 extends over 13 amino acids. Trimming took 6 bases from V and 2 from J, leaving 9 bases between them. This chain's CDR3 is CASSLTVTDTQYF. CDR3 in DNA: TGTGCCAGCAGCCTTACAGTCACAGATACGCAGTATTTT.